The rows below give T cell receptor beta chains drawn from one sample of a study of Graves' ophthalmopathy and Graves' hyperthyroidism. Via MiXCR, TCRdb re-called the multiplex PCR reads, giving one row per CDR3 protein. The sample includes 500,000 to 600,000 distinct CDR3 sequences, under 45% of them seen just once. What was sequenced was peripheral blood or thyroid tissue (not recorded which). These receptors all stem from an adult man with Graves' hyperthyroidism. The CDR3 runs from the conserved cysteine through the conserved F or W. Each record gives: clone size, CDR3 length, J gene, D gene, V gene, CDR3 DNA, CDR3 protein. A D gene is named only where the DNA matches it firmly. Rows may omit the clone size; those that give it use once, few, many or a size class.

abundance: .
len: 15
j_gene: TRBJ2-2
d_gene: TRBD1
v_gene: TRBV10-3
CDR3nt: TGTGCCATCAGTGAGGACAGGGGCCACACCGGGGAGCTGTTTTTT
CDR3aa: CAISEDRGHTGELFF

abundance: .
len: 15
j_gene: TRBJ1-2
d_gene: TRBD1
v_gene: TRBV29-1
CDR3nt: TGCAGCGTTGAAGTTCGGGGACAGGGGGCGGTTGGCTACACCTTC
CDR3aa: CSVEVRGQGAVGYTF

abundance: many
len: 14
j_gene: TRBJ1-1
d_gene: TRBD1
v_gene: TRBV10-3
CDR3nt: TGTGCCACGGCCCAACAGGGGGGCGGCACTGAAGCTTTCTTT
CDR3aa: CATAQQGGGTEAFF

abundance: many
len: 19
j_gene: TRBJ1-6
d_gene: .
v_gene: TRBV11-2
CDR3nt: TGTGCCAGCAGCTTAGATCAAGTACAGGGCGGCCTTATGGGATCACCCCTCCACTTT
CDR3aa: CASSLDQVQGGLMGSPLHF

abundance: few
len: 16
j_gene: TRBJ2-5
d_gene: TRBD2
v_gene: TRBV10-3
CDR3nt: TGTGCCAGCAGATACCGCGGGGGGGCCTCACTAGAGACCCAGTACTTC
CDR3aa: CASRYRGGASLETQYF

abundance: .
len: 16
j_gene: TRBJ2-7
d_gene: .
v_gene: TRBV7-3
CDR3nt: TGTGCCAGCAGTACCCAGCGTAGGACAGCATTCTACGAGCAGTACTTC
CDR3aa: CASSTQRRTAFYEQYF

abundance: many
len: 18
j_gene: TRBJ2-5
d_gene: TRBD1
v_gene: TRBV7-9
CDR3nt: TGTGCCAGCAGCCACCAAGGGACAGGGGGGATGGGGCAAGAGACCCAGTACTTC
CDR3aa: CASSHQGTGGMGQETQYF

abundance: few
len: 15
j_gene: TRBJ1-5
d_gene: .
v_gene: TRBV5-8
CDR3nt: TGTGCCAGCAGTTCTAGGGGGGGTAGCAATCAGCCCCAGCATTTT
CDR3aa: CASSSRGGSNQPQHF

abundance: many
len: 12
j_gene: TRBJ1-1
d_gene: .
v_gene: TRBV29-1
CDR3nt: TGCAGCGTTGCTAAGGGGTGGACTGAAGCTTTCTTT
CDR3aa: CSVAKGWTEAFF

abundance: .
len: 12
j_gene: TRBJ2-1
d_gene: .
v_gene: TRBV24-1
CDR3nt: TGTGCCACCAGTGATTCTGTCAATGAGCAGTTCTTC
CDR3aa: CATSDSVNEQFF

abundance: .
len: 16
j_gene: TRBJ2-7
d_gene: .
v_gene: TRBV5-1
CDR3nt: TGCGCCAGCAGCTTGGACAGGGTGGGGCCCAGGTACGAGCAGTACTTC
CDR3aa: CASSLDRVGPRYEQYF

abundance: many
len: 16
j_gene: TRBJ1-1
d_gene: TRBD1
v_gene: TRBV5-1
CDR3nt: TGCGCCAGCAGCTTGGGAGCGACAGGGCCAGTTGCTGAAGCTTTCTTT
CDR3aa: CASSLGATGPVAEAFF

abundance: .
len: 15
j_gene: TRBJ1-5
d_gene: TRBD1
v_gene: TRBV20-1
CDR3nt: TGCAGTGCTAGAGTTGTACAGGGGGCCAGTCAGCCCCAGCATTTT
CDR3aa: CSARVVQGASQPQHF

abundance: few
len: 15
j_gene: TRBJ2-7
d_gene: .
v_gene: TRBV14
CDR3nt: TGTGCCAGCAGCCCTCTACGGACCGCGGACTACGAGCAGTACTTC
CDR3aa: CASSPLRTADYEQYF

abundance: .
len: 14
j_gene: TRBJ2-1
d_gene: TRBD2
v_gene: TRBV2
CDR3nt: TGTGCCAGCAGGGTGGCAGCGGGGGGCAGTGAGCAGTTCTTC
CDR3aa: CASRVAAGGSEQFF

abundance: .
len: 20
j_gene: TRBJ1-4
d_gene: .
v_gene: TRBV11-2
CDR3nt: TGTGCCAGCAGCCAAGAAGGCGGGACAAAGAATAGCCGATTCAGGGAAGAACTGTTTTTT
CDR3aa: CASSQEGGTKNSRFREELFF

abundance: .
len: 17
j_gene: TRBJ1-2
d_gene: .
v_gene: TRBV25-1
CDR3nt: TGTGCCAGCAGGCCCTCGAATTACGCAGGACGAGACTATGGCTACACCTTC
CDR3aa: CASRPSNYAGRDYGYTF

abundance: .
len: 12
j_gene: TRBJ2-7
d_gene: TRBD1
v_gene: TRBV6-6
CDR3nt: TGTGCCGCCATGGGACAGGGATACGAGCAGTACTTC
CDR3aa: CAAMGQGYEQYF

abundance: .
len: 14
j_gene: TRBJ2-3
d_gene: .
v_gene: TRBV2
CDR3nt: TGTGCCAGCAAGGAGGGACATAGCACAGATACGCAGTATTTT
CDR3aa: CASKEGHSTDTQYF

abundance: .
len: 14
j_gene: TRBJ1-2
d_gene: .
v_gene: TRBV20-1
CDR3nt: TGCAGTGCAAGAGGACAGACCGATAACTATGGCTACACCTTC
CDR3aa: CSARGQTDNYGYTF

abundance: many
len: 13
j_gene: TRBJ2-7
d_gene: TRBD1
v_gene: TRBV29-1
CDR3nt: TGCAGCGTTCTCCGGGACAGCCCCTACGAGCAGTACTTC
CDR3aa: CSVLRDSPYEQYF

abundance: few
len: 19
j_gene: TRBJ1-6
d_gene: .
v_gene: TRBV11-2
CDR3nt: TGTGCCAGCAGCCCCCGAATTCCGACAGGAAGCTCCTATAATTCACCCCTCCACTTT
CDR3aa: CASSPRIPTGSSYNSPLHF

abundance: .
len: 13
j_gene: TRBJ1-1
d_gene: .
v_gene: TRBV3-1
CDR3nt: TGTGCCAGCAGCCGGAAGGGCAACACTGAAGCTTTCTTT
CDR3aa: CASSRKGNTEAFF

abundance: once
len: 17
j_gene: TRBJ2-5
d_gene: TRBD2
v_gene: TRBV5-1
CDR3nt: TGCGCCAGCAGCTTGTCCGGTTCTAGCGGGGCTGGGGAGACCCAGTACTTC
CDR3aa: CASSLSGSSGAGETQYF

abundance: many
len: 13
j_gene: TRBJ1-1
d_gene: .
v_gene: TRBV6-5
CDR3nt: TGTGCCAGCAGACCCGCCCAGGGGTTGGAAGCTTTCTTT
CDR3aa: CASRPAQGLEAFF

abundance: many
len: 13
j_gene: TRBJ1-2
d_gene: .
v_gene: TRBV9
CDR3nt: TGTGCCAGCAGCGTAGATTTGCAGGGATGCTACACCTTC
CDR3aa: CASSVDLQGCYTF

abundance: .
len: 13
j_gene: TRBJ2-2
d_gene: .
v_gene: TRBV25-1
CDR3nt: TGTGCCTGGAGGACCGGACGGACTGGGGAGCTGTTTTTT
CDR3aa: CAWRTGRTGELFF

abundance: many
len: 17
j_gene: TRBJ2-5
d_gene: .
v_gene: TRBV7-8
CDR3nt: TGTGCCAGCAGCTTAGATCTAGCAGGGGCCCGGGGAGAGACCCAGTACTTC
CDR3aa: CASSLDLAGARGETQYF

abundance: .
len: 19
j_gene: TRBJ2-7
d_gene: .
v_gene: TRBV4-1
CDR3nt: TGCGCCAGCAGCCCGCACACTTTAAGCCCCGGGACCGCAAGGTACGAGCAGTACTTC
CDR3aa: CASSPHTLSPGTARYEQYF

abundance: few
len: 14
j_gene: TRBJ2-3
d_gene: TRBD2
v_gene: TRBV29-1
CDR3nt: TGCAGCGTGGGTGGGACTAAGGGCACAGATACGCAGTATTTT
CDR3aa: CSVGGTKGTDTQYF

abundance: few
len: 14
j_gene: TRBJ1-1
d_gene: .
v_gene: TRBV7-2
CDR3nt: TGTGCCAGCAGCTTAGAGGGGGGGGACACTGAAGCTTTCTTT
CDR3aa: CASSLEGGDTEAFF

abundance: many
len: 13
j_gene: TRBJ1-2
d_gene: .
v_gene: TRBV6-5
CDR3nt: TGTGCCAGCAGTGAATTTTACAACTATGGCTACACCTTC
CDR3aa: CASSEFYNYGYTF

abundance: many
len: 15
j_gene: TRBJ2-7
d_gene: TRBD2
v_gene: TRBV7-8
CDR3nt: TGTGCCAGCAGCATAGCGGGACTACAATCCTACGAGCAGTACTTC
CDR3aa: CASSIAGLQSYEQYF

abundance: .
len: 16
j_gene: TRBJ1-5
d_gene: TRBD1
v_gene: TRBV5-1
CDR3nt: TGCGCCAGCAGCTCGGGGACAGGGAATAGCAATCAGCCCCAGCATTTT
CDR3aa: CASSSGTGNSNQPQHF

abundance: few
len: 12
j_gene: TRBJ2-7
d_gene: .
v_gene: TRBV3-1
CDR3nt: TGTGCCAGCAGCCAAGGAACGGGGGAGCAGTACTTC
CDR3aa: CASSQGTGEQYF

abundance: few
len: 17
j_gene: TRBJ2-5
d_gene: TRBD1
v_gene: TRBV19
CDR3nt: TGTGCCAGTAGTATCAACCCACCTCGACAGGGTAGACAGACCCAGTACTTC
CDR3aa: CASSINPPRQGRQTQYF

abundance: few
len: 16
j_gene: TRBJ2-3
d_gene: TRBD2
v_gene: TRBV24-1
CDR3nt: TGTGCCACCAGTGTAACTAGCGGGGGGTTAGGAGATACGCAGTATTTT
CDR3aa: CATSVTSGGLGDTQYF

abundance: few
len: 13
j_gene: TRBJ1-5
d_gene: .
v_gene: TRBV3-1
CDR3nt: TGTGCCAGCAGCCAAACGGGTTCTGGGCCCCAGCATTTT
CDR3aa: CASSQTGSGPQHF

abundance: .
len: 13
j_gene: TRBJ1-6
d_gene: .
v_gene: TRBV30
CDR3nt: TGTGCCTGGAGACAGGGACGAGAGTCACCCCTCCACTTT
CDR3aa: CAWRQGRESPLHF